The 26 T cell receptor beta chains in this list originate from one sample, sequenced in a study of shared clonotypes between healthy human individuals (dated by TCRdb to between 2020 and 2021). The protocol used for the library was the immunoSEQ multiplex PCR assay. Imported from immuneACCESS, the table was reduced by TCRdb to in-frame sequences with V and J called. These copies leave out some clones; in studies compared against another copy, an unresolved V gene accounts for under half, and the cause of the remainder is not known. This sample gives a few million clones in total; more than 90% of them show up just once. The biggest ten clones account for around 0.14% of the sample. The sample consisted of naive CD4+ T cells sorted from blood. The sample's cell subset or site label is to be understood as: CD45RA+ positively selected. The receptors here all came from a man between 18 and 29 years old in good health.

The gene calls are TRBV5-1 and TRBJ2-5, with a tentative D call TRBD1 (6 bases). The V end lost 0 bases, the J end lost 4 bases, and 16 bases lay between the germline ends. The CDR3 contains 16 residues. Germline V lookup: CDR1 SGHRS, CDR2 YFSETQ. CDR3 nucleotide sequence: TGCGCCAGCAGCTTGGCTTTGACAGGTGGTACAGAGACCCAGTACTTC. Protein product: CASSLALTGGTETQYF. The variable domain in full, completed from reference TRBV5-1 and TRBJ2-5, reads KAGVTQTPRYLIKTRGQQVTLSCSPISGHRSVSWYQQTPGQGLQFLFEYFSETQRNKGNFPGRFSGRQFSNSRSEMNVSTLELGDSALYLCASSLALTGGTETQYFGPGTRLLVL.

The J gene is TRBJ2-1, the V gene TRBV4-3; the D call may be TRBD1 or TRBD2 (5 bases each). This CDR3 comprises 15 residues. Germline assignment: CDR1 LGHNA and CDR2 YSLEER. V dropped 4 bases and J dropped 2 bases, with 12 bases sitting between them. The CDR3 region has the DNA TGCGCCAGCAGCCTTAAGGGGAGTCCCTACAATGAGCAGTTCTTC. It translates to CASSLKGSPYNEQFF.

The chain recombines TRBV7-2 with TRBJ2-1; 11 positions agree with TRBD2. The V gene's germline CDR1 is SGHTA and CDR2 FQGNSA. V was clipped by 3 bases and J by 4 bases; unmatched bases: 5. The length of the CDR3 is 16 residues. The DNA for the CDR3 is TGTGCCAGCAGCTTTGCCGGGACTAGCGGTTACAATGAGCAGTTCTTC. Encoded protein: CASSFAGTSGYNEQFF.

This clone was recorded once. CDR3 residues: CASSPRQADEQYF. DNA for the CDR3: TGTGCCAGCTCACCACGGCAGGCCGACGAGCAGTACTTC. The chain couples TRBV18 to TRBJ2-7, with D unclear. V was clipped by 1 base and J by 5 bases, with 9 bases between them. The CDR3 has 13 residues. Per the germline V gene, CDR1 is KGHSH and CDR2 is LQKENI. The full variable domain, completed using reference TRBV18 and TRBJ2-7, is NAGVMQNPRHLVRRRGQEARLRCSPMKGHSHVYWYRQLPEEGLKFMVYLQKENIIDESGMPKERFSAEFPKEGPSILRIQQVVRGDSAAYFCASSPRQADEQYFGPGTRLTVT.

The V call is TRBV19, the J call TRBJ1-5; weak D call: TRBD1 (5 bases). CDR3 length: 14 amino acids. V was pared by 7 bases and J by 1 base, with 11 bases between. The germline V gene has CDR1 LNHDA and CDR2 SQIVND (reference sequence). The CDR3 bases are TGTGCCAGTACTCCCAAGGGGAGCAATCAGCCCCAGCATTTT. Translating gives CASTPKGSNQPQHF.

This clone was counted between two and nine times. This chain links TRBV18 with TRBJ1-6; 7 bases fit TRBD1. The CDR3 runs to 15 residues. Germline V gene sequence: CDR1 KGHSH, CDR2 LQKENI. After removal of 0 bases from V and 6 bases from J, the junction contained 2 bases not matched to a gene. This chain's CDR3 is CASSPPGQLNSPLHF. Here the CDR3 DNA reads TGTGCCAGCTCACCACCGGGACAGCTTAATTCACCCCTCCACTTT.

The chain links TRBV7-2 to TRBJ2-3; TRBD1 might be the D (5 bases). Germline V gene lookup returns CDR1 SGHTA and CDR2 FQGNSA. Trimming removed 3 bases from V and 0 bases from J, with 13 bases in between. The CDR3 runs 16 residues. The CDR3 coding sequence is TGTGCCAGCAGCTTTGACAGACCAACTAGCACAGATACGCAGTATTTT. Translated: CASSFDRPTSTDTQYF. Full variable domain (rest looked up from reference TRBV7-2 and TRBJ2-3): GAGVSQSPSNKVTEKGKDVELRCDPISGHTALYWYRQSLGQGLEFLIYFQGNSAPDKSGLPSDRFSAERTGGSVSTLTIQRTQQEDSAVYLCASSFDRPTSTDTQYFGPGTRLTVL.

V and J are TRBV29-1 and TRBJ1-1; TRBD1 matches at 8 bases. Germline CDR1 is SQVTM and CDR2 is ANQGSEA. The CDR3 contains 12 residues. The V and J ends lost 7 bases and 7 bases, in that order; junction bases with no gene match: 8. The CDR3 spells CSAATGVLEAFF. The CDR3 region has the DNA TGCAGCGCCGCGACAGGGGTCCTTGAAGCTTTCTTT.

Comments on this clone: This sample includes further DNA sequences coding for the same CDR3. The gene calls are TRBV9 and TRBJ2-5; D remains ambiguous. Trimming left V 0 bases short and J 2 bases short, with 5 bases between. The CDR3 contains 13 residues. The germline gives CDR1 SGDLS, CDR2 YYNGEE. In DNA, the CDR3 is TGTGCCAGCAGCGTAGGACGGCAAGAGACCCAGTACTTC. Its translation: CASSVGRQETQYF.

V usage is TRBV10-2 and J usage is TRBJ1-2; D may be TRBD1 (6 bases). There are 13 residues in the CDR3. CDR1 and CDR2 from the germline V gene are WSHSY and SAAADI. V was clipped by 6 bases and J by 2 bases, with 10 bases between them. Here the CDR3 DNA reads TGCGCCAGCAGCCCCGACAGGAACTATGGCTACACCTTC. This gives the protein CASSPDRNYGYTF.

The CDR3 loop is CASSPLYGYTF. Here the CDR3 DNA reads TGTGCCAGCAGCCCTCTATATGGCTACACCTTC. This chain connects TRBV28 to TRBJ1-2; D ambiguous. The CDR3 extends over 11 amino acids. The V gene's germline CDR1 is MDHEN and CDR2 SYDVKM. V was pared by 6 bases and J by 5 bases, with 7 bases between.

This clone was observed a handful of times. This specimen includes other DNA sequences encoding the same CDR3. CDR3 in amino acids: CAWSTGNSNQPQHF. The CDR3 DNA sequence: TGTGCCTGGAGTACTGGGAATAGCAATCAGCCCCAGCATTTT. V and J are TRBV30 and TRBJ1-5; D gene unclear. Germline CDR1 reads GTSNPN; CDR2 reads SVGIG (reference sequence). The CDR3 consists of 14 residues. The germline V and J ends were trimmed by 2 bases and 0 bases, with 8 bases remaining between them. Drawing the rest from reference TRBV30 and TRBJ1-5, the complete variable domain is SQTIHQWPATLVQPVGSPLSLECTVEGTSNPNLYWYRQAAGRGLQLLFYSVGIGQISSEVPQNLSASRPQDRQFILSSKKLLLSDSGFYLCAWSTGNSNQPQHFGDGTRLSIL.

The rearrangement links TRBV25-1 to TRBJ1-4; 9 bases agree with TRBD1. Per the germline V gene, CDR1 is MGHDK and CDR2 is SYGVNS. CDR3 size: 15 residues. The V gene end was trimmed by 2 bases and the J gene end by 7 bases; junction bases not matched to a gene: 5. Written as DNA, the CDR3 is TGTGCCAGCAGTGAAGTGGGACAGGGAAGTGAAAAACTGTTTTTT. Translated: CASSEVGQGSEKLFF.

The V and J genes are TRBV5-4 and TRBJ1-3; 12 bases are shared with TRBD1. The CDR3 loop spans 17 amino acids. Germline CDR1 and CDR2: SGHNT and YYREEE (reference sequence). V was pared by 3 bases and J by 1 base, with 5 bases of the junction left unmatched. This CDR3 reads CASSSGTGGESGNTIYF. The CDR3 nucleotides read TGTGCCAGCAGCTCCGGGACAGGGGGCGAATCTGGAAACACCATATATTTT. Together with reference TRBV5-4 and TRBJ1-3, the CDR3 gives the full variable domain: ETGVTQSPTHLIKTRGQQVTLRCSSQSGHNTVSWYQQALGQGPQFIFQYYREEENGRGNFPPRFSGLQFPNYSSELNVNALELDDSALYLCASSSGTGGESGNTIYFGEGSWLTVV.

This clone was picked up one time. J is TRBJ1-4 and V is TRBV7-8; no firm D call. V was trimmed by 8 bases and J by 0 bases, leaving 7 bases between them. The CDR3 spans 13 residues. CDR1 and CDR2 from the germline V gene are SGHVS and FQNEAQ. The CDR3 sequence is CASRFSTNEKLFF. The CDR3 region has the DNA TGTGCCAGCCGATTTTCAACTAATGAAAAACTGTTTTTT. The full variable domain, its missing parts supplied by reference TRBV7-8 and TRBJ1-4, is GAGVSQSPRYKVAKRGQDVALRCDPISGHVSLFWYQQALGQGPEFLTYFQNEAQLDKSGLPSDRFFAERPEGSVSTLKIQRTQQEDSAVYLCASRFSTNEKLFFGSGTQLSVL.

This clone is a singleton in its sample. The chain combines TRBV18 with TRBJ2-7; 7 nucleotides align to TRBD1. V was clipped by 0 bases and J by 1 base; unmatched bases: 9. This CDR3 has 17 residues. The germline V gene has CDR1 KGHSH and CDR2 LQKENI. This chain's CDR3 is CASSPPALAGGSYEQYF. CDR3 coding DNA: TGTGCCAGCTCACCACCGGCGTTGGCAGGGGGATCCTACGAGCAGTACTTC.

The chain is built from TRBV19 and TRBJ1-2, with a tentative D call TRBD1 (6 bases). CDR1 and CDR2 from the germline V gene are LNHDA and SQIVND (reference sequence). V gave up 5 bases and J gave up 7 bases, with 11 bases separating them. This CDR3 has 12 residues. This CDR3 is CASSGGGAGYTF. CDR3 DNA sequence: TGTGCCAGTAGTGGCGGGGGCGCTGGCTACACCTTC.

A few counts support this clone. This rearrangement joins TRBV20-1 to TRBJ1-1; D is undetermined. V was shortened by 4 bases and J by 7 bases, with 10 bases between the two germline ends. Germline loops: CDR1 DFQATT, CDR2 SNEGSKA (reference sequence). The CDR3 runs 11 residues. CDR3 DNA sequence: TGCAGTGCTATGTCTAAGGTTGAAGCTTTCTTT. It codes for CSAMSKVEAFF.

This chain joins TRBV28 and TRBJ1-5; possible D gene TRBD1, 5 bases. The CDR3 contains 13 residues. With 10 bases removed from V and 3 bases from J, the gap between germline ends came to 13 bases. Per the germline V gene, CDR1 is MDHEN and CDR2 is SYDVKM. The CDR3 DNA reads as TGTGCCACCGAAAAGGGGTACAATCAGCCCCAGCATTTT. This gives the protein CATEKGYNQPQHF.

V gene TRBV12-5 combines with J gene TRBJ2-2; TRBD2 matches at 14 bases. J gave up 6 bases and V 4 bases, and 7 bases lay outside the gene matches. Germline assignment: CDR1 LGHNT and CDR2 FRNRAP. CDR3 length equals 17 residues. This CDR3 is CASGWIGTSGRPGELFF. CDR3 nucleotides: TGTGCTAGTGGTTGGATCGGGACTAGCGGGAGACCCGGGGAGCTGTTTTTT.

CDR3 region: CASSRNRGTQRAETQYF. CDR3 nucleotides: TGTGCCAGCAGCCGTAACAGAGGGACCCAAAGGGCGGAGACCCAGTACTTC. The V gene is TRBV5-8, the J gene TRBJ2-5, with D perhaps matching TRBD1 or TRBD2 (5 bases each). V shed 4 bases and J shed 5 bases, with 24 bases lying between them. CDR3 length: 17 amino acids. Germline CDR1 reads SGHTS; CDR2 reads YDEGEE.

The chain carries TRBV5-1 and TRBJ2-7; the D gene is possibly TRBD2 (6 bases). This CDR3 region has 14 residues. Germline-derived CDR1 and CDR2 are SGHRS and YFSETQ. The ends were cut back, 4 bases at V and 6 bases at J, with 17 bases in the middle. DNA of the CDR3: TGCGCCAGCAGCGACGGGACTGGCCGTACCGAGCAGTACTTC. This sequence encodes CASSDGTGRTEQYF.

The chain has TRBV7-2 and TRBJ2-7, with a weak D call TRBD2 (6 bases). The CDR3 sequence is 17 residues long. V lost 1 base to trimming and J lost 5 bases, with 21 bases between them. Germline loops: CDR1 SGHTA, CDR2 FQGNSA. CDR3 bases: TGTGCCAGCAGCTTAGTGGGCCTTGGAGTGGGCGGGAACGAGCAGTACTTC. As protein: CASSLVGLGVGGNEQYF.

The chain has TRBV12-5 and TRBJ2-1, with 9 bases fitting TRBD2. J was trimmed by 15 bases and V by 2 bases; bases with no gene match: 14. From germline, CDR1 is LGHNT and CDR2 FRNRAP. The CDR3 is made up of 15 amino acids. This CDR3 reads CASGLSAGGPGGLFF. In DNA, the CDR3 is TGTGCTAGTGGTTTGAGTGCGGGAGGGCCCGGTGGGCTGTTCTTC. Looking up the rest from reference TRBV12-5 and TRBJ2-1 gives the full variable domain: DARVTQTPRHKVTEMGQEVTMRCQPILGHNTVFWYRQTMMQGLELLAYFRNRAPLDDSGMPKDRFSAEMPDATLATLKIQPSEPRDSAVYFCASGLSAGGPGGLFFGPGTRLTVL.

This rearrangement joins TRBV29-1 to TRBJ2-5; no definite D call. Near its end, the DNA agrees better with TRBJ2-7, so the J call may be wrong. Germline lookup yields CDR1 SQVTM and CDR2 ANQGSEA. This CDR3 region has 12 residues. DNA of the CDR3: TGCAGCGTTGGTGGCACGATATACGAGCAGTACTTC. It specifies CSVGGTIYEQYF.

This clone was observed a few times. The CDR3 reads CASTIGAGGYTF. The CDR3, as DNA: TGTGCCAGCACCATAGGGGCTGGTGGCTACACCTTC. The chain uses TRBV6-5 and TRBJ1-2; maybe TRBD1 (5 bases). Germline V lookup: CDR1 MNHEY, CDR2 SVGAGI. Trimming took off 7 bases at V and 7 bases at J, with 13 bases between the two ends. The length of the CDR3 is 12 residues.